A single sample is the source of the 2 T cell receptor beta chains below, sequenced in a study of blood T cell repertoires in COVID-19. Generated by immunoSEQ multiplex PCR, the TCRdb table keeps only in-frame clones and is missing some. The sample lists 75,000 to 100,000 clones; around 88% were seen once. Sequenced material: peripheral blood. The source is a man older than 75 with acute or convalescent COVID-19.

The chain couples TRBV24-1 to TRBJ1-5; D is unresolved. Deletions cut 2 bases from V and 4 bases from J, with 2 bases between. Per germline, CDR1 KGHDR and CDR2 SFDVKD. The CDR3 is 12 residues long. CDR3 residues: CATSDSNQPQHF. CDR3 DNA sequence: TGTGCCACCAGTGATTCAAATCAGCCCCAGCATTTT.

The gene calls are TRBV5-5 and TRBJ2-1; D ambiguous. This CDR3 spans 13 amino acids. The V end lost 0 bases, the J end lost 5 bases, and 6 bases lay between the germline ends. The germline V gene encodes CDR1 SGHKS and CDR2 YYEKEE (reference sequence). The CDR3 region is CASSLGPHNEQFF. The CDR3, as DNA: TGTGCCAGCAGCTTGGGTCCTCACAATGAGCAGTTCTTC. Based on the CDR3 plus reference TRBV5-5 and TRBJ2-1, the full variable domain is DAGVTQSPTHLIKTRGQQVTLRCSPISGHKSVSWYQQVLGQGPQFIFQYYEKEERGRGNFPDRFSARQFPNYSSELNVNALLLGDSALYLCASSLGPHNEQFFGPGTRLTVL.